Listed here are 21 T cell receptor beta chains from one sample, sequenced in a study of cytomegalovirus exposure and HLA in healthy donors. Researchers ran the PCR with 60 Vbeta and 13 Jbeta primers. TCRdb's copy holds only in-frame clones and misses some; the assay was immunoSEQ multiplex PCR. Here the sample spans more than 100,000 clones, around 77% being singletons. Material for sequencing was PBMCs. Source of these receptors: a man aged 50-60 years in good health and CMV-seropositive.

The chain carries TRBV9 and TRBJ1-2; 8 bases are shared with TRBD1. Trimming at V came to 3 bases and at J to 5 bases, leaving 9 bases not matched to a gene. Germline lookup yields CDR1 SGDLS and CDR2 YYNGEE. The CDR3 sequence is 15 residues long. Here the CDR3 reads CASSEGQGEPYGYTF. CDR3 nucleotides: TGTGCCAGCAGCGAAGGACAGGGAGAACCTTATGGCTACACCTTC.

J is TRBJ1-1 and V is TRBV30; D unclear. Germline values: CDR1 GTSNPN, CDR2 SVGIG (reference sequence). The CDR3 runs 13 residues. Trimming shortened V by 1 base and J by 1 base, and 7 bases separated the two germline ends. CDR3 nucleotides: TGTGCCTGGAGTGCCGCAGGGAACACTGAAGCTTTCTTT. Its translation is CAWSAAGNTEAFF.

The CDR3 nucleotides read TGTGCCACCAAACAAGCGGGGAACCGGGGAGAGCAGTACTTC. Its protein is CATKQAGNRGEQYF. The chain has TRBV19 and TRBJ2-5, with TRBD2 identical over 7 bases. CDR3 length: 14 amino acids. In germline, CDR1 is LNHDA, CDR2 SQIVND (reference sequence). V dropped 10 bases and J dropped 11; count of bases not matched to a gene: 19. Supplemented by reference TRBV19 and TRBJ2-5, the full variable domain reads DGGITQSPKYLFRKEGQNVTLSCEQNLNHDAMYWYRQDPGQGLRLIYYSQIVNDFQKGDIAEGYSVSREKKESFPLTVTSAQKNPTAFYLCATKQAGNRGEQYFGPGTRLLVL.

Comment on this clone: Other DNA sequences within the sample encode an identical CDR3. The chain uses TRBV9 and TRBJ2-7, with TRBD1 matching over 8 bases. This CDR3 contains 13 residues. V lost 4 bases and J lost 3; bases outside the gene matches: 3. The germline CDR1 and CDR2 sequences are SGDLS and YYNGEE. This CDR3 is CASSPGTGYEQYF. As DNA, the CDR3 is TGTGCCAGCAGCCCGGGGACAGGCTACGAGCAGTACTTC. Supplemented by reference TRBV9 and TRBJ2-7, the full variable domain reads DSGVTQTPKHLITATGQRVTLRCSPRSGDLSVYWYQQSLDQGLQFLIQYYNGEERAKGNILERFSAQQFPDLHSELNLSSLELGDSALYFCASSPGTGYEQYFGPGTRLTVT.

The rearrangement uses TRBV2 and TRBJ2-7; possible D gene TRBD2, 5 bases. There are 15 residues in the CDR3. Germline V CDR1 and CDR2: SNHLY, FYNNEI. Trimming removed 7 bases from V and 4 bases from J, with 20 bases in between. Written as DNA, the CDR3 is TGTGCCAGCACCGAGACACCCGGAGGAGCGTACGAGCAGTACTTC. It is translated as CASTETPGGAYEQYF.

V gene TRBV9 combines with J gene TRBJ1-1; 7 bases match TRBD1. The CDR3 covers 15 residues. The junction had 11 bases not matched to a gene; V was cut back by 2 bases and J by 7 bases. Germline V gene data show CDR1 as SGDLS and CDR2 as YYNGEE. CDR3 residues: CASSVVPTGDGEAFF. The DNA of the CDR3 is TGTGCCAGCAGCGTCGTACCAACAGGGGATGGTGAAGCTTTCTTT.

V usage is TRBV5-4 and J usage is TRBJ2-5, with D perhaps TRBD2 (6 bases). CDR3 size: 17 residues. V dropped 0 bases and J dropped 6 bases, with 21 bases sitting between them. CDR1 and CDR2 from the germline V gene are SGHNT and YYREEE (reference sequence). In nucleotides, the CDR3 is TGTGCCAGCAGCTTGGGTTTTGCGGGGACGGTGGATCAGACCCAGTACTTC. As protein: CASSLGFAGTVDQTQYF.

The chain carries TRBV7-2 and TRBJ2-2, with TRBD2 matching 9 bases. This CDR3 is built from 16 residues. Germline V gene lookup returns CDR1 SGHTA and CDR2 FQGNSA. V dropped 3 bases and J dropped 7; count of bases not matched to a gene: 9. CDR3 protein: CASSLAQREDFGELFF. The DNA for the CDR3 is TGTGCCAGCAGCTTGGCCCAGCGGGAGGATTTCGGGGAGCTGTTTTTT.

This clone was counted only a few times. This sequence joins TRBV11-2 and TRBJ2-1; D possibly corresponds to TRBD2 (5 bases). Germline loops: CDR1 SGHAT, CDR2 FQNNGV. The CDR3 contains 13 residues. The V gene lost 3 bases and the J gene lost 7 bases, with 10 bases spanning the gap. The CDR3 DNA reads TGTGCCAGCAGCTTTCTCACTAGTAATGAGCAGTTCTTC. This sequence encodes CASSFLTSNEQFF.

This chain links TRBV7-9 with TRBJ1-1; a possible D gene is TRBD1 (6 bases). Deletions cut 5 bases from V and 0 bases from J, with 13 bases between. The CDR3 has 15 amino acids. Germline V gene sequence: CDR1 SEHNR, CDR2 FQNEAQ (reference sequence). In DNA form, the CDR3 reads TGTGCCAGCAGCCCCCCGGGACACCTGAACACTGAAGCTTTCTTT. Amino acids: CASSPPGHLNTEAFF. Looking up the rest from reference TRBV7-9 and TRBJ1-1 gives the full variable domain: DTGVSQNPRHKITKRGQNVTFRCDPISEHNRLYWYRQTLGQGPEFLTYFQNEAQLEKSRLLSDRFSAERPKGSFSTLEIQRTEQGDSAMYLCASSPPGHLNTEAFFGQGTRLTVV.

CDR3 coding DNA: TGCGCCAGCAGCTTGGGGCAAAAGAACACTGAAGCTTTCTTT. Translating it yields CASSLGQKNTEAFF. The genes are TRBV5-1 and TRBJ1-1; D uncertain. Germline V lookup: CDR1 SGHRS, CDR2 YFSETQ. The length of the CDR3 is 14 residues. V lost 0 bases to trimming and J lost 1 base, with 7 bases between them.

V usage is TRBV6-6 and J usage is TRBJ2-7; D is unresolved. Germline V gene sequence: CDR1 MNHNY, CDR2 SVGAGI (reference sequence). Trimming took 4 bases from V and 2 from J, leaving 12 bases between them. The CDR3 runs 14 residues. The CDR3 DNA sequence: TGTGCCAGCAGTTTGCCCCCCCGGGCCTACGAGCAGTACTTC. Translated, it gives CASSLPPRAYEQYF.

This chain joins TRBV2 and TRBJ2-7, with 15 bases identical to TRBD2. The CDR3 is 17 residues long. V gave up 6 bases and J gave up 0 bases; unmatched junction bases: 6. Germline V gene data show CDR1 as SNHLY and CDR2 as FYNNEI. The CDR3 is CASRGGLAGGRSYEQYF. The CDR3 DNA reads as TGTGCCAGCAGGGGGGGACTAGCGGGAGGACGCTCCTACGAGCAGTACTTC.

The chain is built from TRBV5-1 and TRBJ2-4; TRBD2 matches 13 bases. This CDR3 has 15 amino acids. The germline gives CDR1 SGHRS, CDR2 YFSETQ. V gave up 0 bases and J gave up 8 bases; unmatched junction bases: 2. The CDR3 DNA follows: TGCGCCAGCAGCTTGGGGACTAGCGGGAGAGACATTCAGTACTTC. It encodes CASSLGTSGRDIQYF.

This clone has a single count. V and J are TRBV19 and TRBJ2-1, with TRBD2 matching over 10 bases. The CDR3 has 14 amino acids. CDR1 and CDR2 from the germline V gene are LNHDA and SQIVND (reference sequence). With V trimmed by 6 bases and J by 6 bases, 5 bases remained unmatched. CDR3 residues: CASRLAGAVNEQFF. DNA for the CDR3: TGTGCCAGTAGGCTAGCGGGAGCGGTCAATGAGCAGTTCTTC.

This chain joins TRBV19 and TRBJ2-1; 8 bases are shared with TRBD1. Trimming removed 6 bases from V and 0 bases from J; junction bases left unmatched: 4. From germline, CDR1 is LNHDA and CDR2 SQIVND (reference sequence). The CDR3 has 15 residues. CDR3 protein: CASSLDRGSYNEQFF. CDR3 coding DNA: TGTGCCAGTAGCCTAGACAGGGGCTCCTACAATGAGCAGTTCTTC. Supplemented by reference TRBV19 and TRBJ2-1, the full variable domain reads DGGITQSPKYLFRKEGQNVTLSCEQNLNHDAMYWYRQDPGQGLRLIYYSQIVNDFQKGDIAEGYSVSREKKESFPLTVTSAQKNPTAFYLCASSLDRGSYNEQFFGPGTRLTVL.

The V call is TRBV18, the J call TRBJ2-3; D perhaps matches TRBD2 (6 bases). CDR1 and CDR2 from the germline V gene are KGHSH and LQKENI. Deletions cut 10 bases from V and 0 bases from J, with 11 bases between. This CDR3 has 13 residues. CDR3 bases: TGTGCCACCCGGGGGTTTAGCACAGATACGCAGTATTTT. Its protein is CATRGFSTDTQYF.

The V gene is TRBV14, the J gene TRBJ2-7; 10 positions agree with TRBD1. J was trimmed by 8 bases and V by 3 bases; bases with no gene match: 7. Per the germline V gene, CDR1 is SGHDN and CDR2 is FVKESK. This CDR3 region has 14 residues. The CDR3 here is CASSQIGTGEKQYF. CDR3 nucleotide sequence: TGTGCCAGCAGCCAGATCGGGACAGGGGAAAAGCAGTACTTC. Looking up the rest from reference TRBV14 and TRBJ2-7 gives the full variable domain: EAGVTQFPSHSVIEKGQTVTLRCDPISGHDNLYWYRRVMGKEIKFLLHFVKESKQDESGMPNNRFLAERTGGTYSTLKVQPAELEDSGVYFCASSQIGTGEKQYFGPGTRLTVT.

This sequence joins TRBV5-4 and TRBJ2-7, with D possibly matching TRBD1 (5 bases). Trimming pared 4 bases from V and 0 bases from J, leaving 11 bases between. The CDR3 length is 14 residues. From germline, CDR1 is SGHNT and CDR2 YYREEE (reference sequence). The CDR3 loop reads CASSPDSSSYEQYF. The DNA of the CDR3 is TGTGCCAGCAGCCCCGACAGTAGCTCCTACGAGCAGTACTTC.

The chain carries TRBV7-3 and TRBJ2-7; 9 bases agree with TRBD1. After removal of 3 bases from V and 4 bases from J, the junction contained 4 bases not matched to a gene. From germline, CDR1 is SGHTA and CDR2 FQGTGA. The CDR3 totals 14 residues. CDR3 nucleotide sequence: TGTGCCAGCAGCTTGGCCGGGACAGGGTACGAGCAGTACTTC. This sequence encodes CASSLAGTGYEQYF.

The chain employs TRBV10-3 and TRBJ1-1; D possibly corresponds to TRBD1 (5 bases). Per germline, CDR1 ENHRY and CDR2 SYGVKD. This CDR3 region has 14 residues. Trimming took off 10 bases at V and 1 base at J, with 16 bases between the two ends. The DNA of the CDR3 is TGTGCCACCAGAGGCAGGGTGGAGAACACTGAAGCTTTCTTT. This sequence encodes CATRGRVENTEAFF.